This T cell receptor (beta chain) was sequenced during a study of Graves' ophthalmopathy and Graves' hyperthyroidism. Beta-chain TCR CDR3 regions were amplified from RNA transcripts. First-round RT-PCR relied on HTBI primers, and a second-round multiplex PCR came next. TCRdb redid the calling of the multiplex PCR reads with MiXCR, one entry per CDR3 protein. Of some 370,000 distinct CDR3 sequences listed, roughly 17% were seen once; the top ten hold roughly 2.6%. This clonotype was observed many times. Hyperthyroidism cases were recent diagnoses of under 2 months' duration in people aged 18 to 65. The V and J ends lost 11 bases and 5 bases respectively, with 18 bases between them. CDR3 size: 13 residues. The V gene's germline CDR1 is MDHEN and CDR2 SYDVKM.

Material: peripheral blood. This chain joins TRBV28 and TRBJ1-1; TRBD1 might be the D (6 bases). This TCR was sampled from an adult woman with stable Graves' hyperthyroidism. The CDR3 DNA reads TGTGCCGGACGCAACGGGGGCAATACTGAAGCTTTCTTT. Translating it yields CAGRNGGNTEAFF.